This T cell receptor (beta chain) was sequenced during a study of technical replicates of blood from a handful of donors. TCRdb keeps only in-frame clones here, not all; method: immunoSEQ multiplex PCR. Of over 75,000 clones detected, about 97% appear once; the ten largest clones hold around 0.3%. This CDR3 has 14 residues. V lost 0 bases to trimming and J lost 5 bases, with 11 bases between them. In germline, CDR1 is KGHSH, CDR2 LQKENI. The TCR was taken from a human donor in good health. The rearrangement uses TRBV18 and TRBJ2-7, with D tentatively TRBD2 (5 bases). The source material was T cells isolated from PBMCs. DNA of the CDR3: TGTGCCAGCTCACCACCTAGGGAGTTCCACGAGCAGTACTTC. Encoded protein: CASSPPREFHEQYF.